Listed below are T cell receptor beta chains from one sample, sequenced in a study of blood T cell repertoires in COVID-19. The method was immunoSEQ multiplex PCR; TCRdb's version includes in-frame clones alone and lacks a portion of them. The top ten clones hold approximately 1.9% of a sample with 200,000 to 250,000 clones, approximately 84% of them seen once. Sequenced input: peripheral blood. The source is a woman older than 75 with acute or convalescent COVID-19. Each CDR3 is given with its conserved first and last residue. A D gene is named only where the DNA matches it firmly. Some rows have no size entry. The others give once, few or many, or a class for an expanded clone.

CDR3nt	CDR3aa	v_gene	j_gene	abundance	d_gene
TGTGCCAGCAGTTTACGAGGGACTAGCGGGAGAGAACTGAACGAGCAGTACTTC	CASSLRGTSGRELNEQYF	TRBV27	TRBJ2-7	NA	TRBD2
TGTGCCAGCAGCTTAGTTCGGCAGGGTAATGAAAAACTGTTTTTT	CASSLVRQGNEKLFF	TRBV7-2	TRBJ1-4	NA	NA
TGTGCCAGCAGCTCCCCCGGTAGCGGGTCTTCCTACGAGCAGTACTTC	CASSSPGSGSSYEQYF	TRBV28	TRBJ2-7	NA	TRBD2
TGTGCCAGCAGTTATGATGATCCGGGACTAGCGGCCGGGGGTACGCAGTATTTT	CASSYDDPGLAAGGTQYF	TRBV6-2/TRBV6-3	TRBJ2-3	NA	TRBD2
TGTGCCACCAGCAGAGGACTTCTCGGGACAGGGACCGAAAAACTGTTTTTT	CATSRGLLGTGTEKLFF	TRBV15	TRBJ1-4	NA	TRBD1
TGCGCCAGCAGCGCCGAATTGACTCGCAATGAGCAGTTCTTC	CASSAELTRNEQFF	TRBV5-1	TRBJ2-1	once	NA
TGTGCCAGCAGCCAGTCAGGCGAGCCTCCCTATGGCTACACCTTC	CASSQSGEPPYGYTF	TRBV3-1/TRBV3-2	TRBJ1-2	NA	NA
TGTGCCAGCTCACCGACGGGACTAGCGGAAAATGAGCAGTTCTTC	CASSPTGLAENEQFF	TRBV18	TRBJ2-1	NA	TRBD2
TGTGCCAGCAGCGTAAACGGAGGGACGACCACGACCCAGTACTTC	CASSVNGGTTTTQYF	TRBV9	TRBJ2-5	NA	NA
TGTGCCAGCTCACCAGTCGCCTCGGTAGCTGGAAACGAAAAACTGTTTTTT	CASSPVASVAGNEKLFF	TRBV18	TRBJ1-4	NA	NA
TGTGCCACCAGCAGAGGCGGGACAGGGGGTTACGAGCAGTACTTC	CATSRGGTGGYEQYF	TRBV15	TRBJ2-7	once	TRBD1
TGTGCCACCAGCCCAAGCGGGAGGAGCCAGCCCCAGCATTTT	CATSPSGRSQPQHF	TRBV15	TRBJ1-5	NA	NA
TGTGCCAGCACCAATTCCTACGAGCAGTACTTC	CASTNSYEQYF	TRBV14	TRBJ2-7	few	NA
TGCAGCGGGAATACGGGGTTGAGCACTGAAGCTTTCTTT	CSGNTGLSTEAFF	TRBV29-1	TRBJ1-1	NA	NA
TGTGCCAGCAGCTTGGGGACAGGGGGCAATGAGCAGTTCTTC	CASSLGTGGNEQFF	TRBV5-4	TRBJ2-1	NA	TRBD1
TGCAGCGTTGCTGGCAGGAACACTGAAGCTTTCTTT	CSVAGRNTEAFF	TRBV29-1	TRBJ1-1	NA	NA
TGCAGTGCTAGTAGGGACAGGGGGCAATATGGCTACACCTTC	CSASRDRGQYGYTF	TRBV20-1	TRBJ1-2	NA	TRBD1
TGCCCCGAGGGCAGGTGGAACACTGAAGCTTTCTTT	CPEGRWNTEAFF	TRBV29-1	TRBJ1-1	few	NA
TGTGCCAGCAGCTTAGGAACAGGGGCAGAGACCCAGTACTTC	CASSLGTGAETQYF	TRBV7-8	TRBJ2-5	NA	TRBD1
TGTGCCAGCTCACCACCGACAGGGTCCGGGGAGCTGTTTTTT	CASSPPTGSGELFF	TRBV18	TRBJ2-2	NA	TRBD1
TGTGCCAGCAGCTTAGGGCTAGCGCCCACCTTATCCTACGAGCAGTACTTC	CASSLGLAPTLSYEQYF	TRBV11-2	TRBJ2-7	NA	NA
TGTGCCAGTACCAGCGGGAGGGCCACAGATACGCAGTATTTT	CASTSGRATDTQYF	TRBV19	TRBJ2-3	NA	TRBD2
TGTGCCAGCCATACAGATAAGCAGATTACTAGCAATCAGCCCCAGCATTTT	CASHTDKQITSNQPQHF	TRBV6-8	TRBJ1-5	NA	NA
TGTGCCAGTGACCCGGGACAGGGGGCCTACGAGCAGTACTTC	CASDPGQGAYEQYF	TRBV5-5	TRBJ2-7	NA	TRBD1
TGTGCCAGCAGTCCAGGGTACAATGAGCAGTTCTTC	CASSPGYNEQFF	TRBV28	TRBJ2-1	NA	NA
TGCAGCACCCGGGACAAACTGAACACTGAAGCTTTCTTT	CSTRDKLNTEAFF	TRBV29-1	TRBJ1-1	NA	NA
TGTGCCAGCTCGCGAGGGAGCTCCTACGAGCAGTACTTC	CASSRGSSYEQYF	TRBV18	TRBJ2-7	many	NA
TGTGCCAGCAGCTTAGGGAGGGAGAAACAGTACTTC	CASSLGREKQYF	TRBV7-8	TRBJ2-7	NA	NA
TGTGCCAGCAGCGGAAAGGGGACAGGGGAGCACGAGCAGTACTTC	CASSGKGTGEHEQYF	TRBV6-6	TRBJ2-7	NA	TRBD1
TGCGCCAGCAGCCAAGATGTCCGCAGGGGGGACCCTTTGACCTTC	CASSQDVRRGDPLTF	TRBV4-1	TRBJ1-2	NA	TRBD1
TGTGCCAGCTGTAACAGGGGAATCTCTGGAAACACCATATATTTT	CASCNRGISGNTIYF	TRBV28	TRBJ1-3	NA	TRBD1
TGTGCCAGCAGCCTCGTTCGGAACAGGGGCTCAGGTTCGCAGTATTTT	CASSLVRNRGSGSQYF	TRBV5-4	TRBJ2-3	NA	TRBD1
TGTGCCAGTTCCCGGACTAGCGGGAGAACAGATACGCAGTATTTT	CASSRTSGRTDTQYF	TRBV28	TRBJ2-3	NA	TRBD2
TGTGCCAGCAGCTTACTGGGGGAGGAGTATGGCTACACCTTC	CASSLLGEEYGYTF	TRBV7-9	TRBJ1-2	NA	NA
TGTGCCAGCACCTTATCGAACACTGAAGCTTTCTTT	CASTLSNTEAFF	TRBV12-3/TRBV12-4	TRBJ1-1	NA	NA
TGTGCCATCAGTGAGGGACTAGCGGGATATGAGCAGTTCTTC	CAISEGLAGYEQFF	TRBV10-3	TRBJ2-1	few	TRBD2
TGCGCCAGCAGCTTGGTAGTTGCAGATACGCAGTATTTT	CASSLVVADTQYF	TRBV5-1	TRBJ2-3	NA	NA
TGTGCCAGCATGCTGGCTAGCGGGAAATACGAGCAGTACTTC	CASMLASGKYEQYF	TRBV2	TRBJ2-7	once	TRBD2
TGTGCCAGCAGCTTAGCAACTAGCGGGGGGGCTTCCTACAATGAGCAGTTCTTC	CASSLATSGGASYNEQFF	TRBV7-2	TRBJ2-1	NA	TRBD2
TGTGCCAGCAGTTTATCCAGGGGTGGGGGCCATGAGCAGTTCTTC	CASSLSRGGGHEQFF	TRBV27	TRBJ2-1	few	NA